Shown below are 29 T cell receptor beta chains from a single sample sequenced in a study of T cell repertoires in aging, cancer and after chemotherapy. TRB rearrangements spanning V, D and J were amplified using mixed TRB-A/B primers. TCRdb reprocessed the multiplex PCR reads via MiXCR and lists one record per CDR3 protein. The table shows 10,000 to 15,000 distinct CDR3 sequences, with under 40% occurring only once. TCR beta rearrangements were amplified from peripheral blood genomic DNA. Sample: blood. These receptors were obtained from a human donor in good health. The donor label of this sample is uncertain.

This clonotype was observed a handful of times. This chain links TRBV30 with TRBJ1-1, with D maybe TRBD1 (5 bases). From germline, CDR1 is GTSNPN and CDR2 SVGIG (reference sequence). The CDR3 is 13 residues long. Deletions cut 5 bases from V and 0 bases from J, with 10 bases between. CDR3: CAWDRLLNTEAFF. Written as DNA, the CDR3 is TGTGCCTGGGACAGACTACTGAACACTGAAGCTTTCTTT.

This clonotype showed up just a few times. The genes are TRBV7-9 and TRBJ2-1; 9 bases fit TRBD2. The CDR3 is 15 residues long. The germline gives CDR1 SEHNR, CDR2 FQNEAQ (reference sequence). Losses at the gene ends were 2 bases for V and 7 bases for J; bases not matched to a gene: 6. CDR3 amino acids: CASSLLAGPWNEQFF. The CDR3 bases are TGTGCCAGCAGCTTACTAGCGGGGCCTTGGAATGAGCAGTTCTTC.

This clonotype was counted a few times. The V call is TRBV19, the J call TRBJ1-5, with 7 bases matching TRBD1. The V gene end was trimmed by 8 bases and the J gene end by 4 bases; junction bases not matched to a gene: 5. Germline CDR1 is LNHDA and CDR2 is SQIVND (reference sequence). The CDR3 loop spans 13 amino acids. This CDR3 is CASVGTVNQPQHF. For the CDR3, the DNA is TGTGCCAGTGTGGGGACAGTAAATCAGCCCCAGCATTTT.

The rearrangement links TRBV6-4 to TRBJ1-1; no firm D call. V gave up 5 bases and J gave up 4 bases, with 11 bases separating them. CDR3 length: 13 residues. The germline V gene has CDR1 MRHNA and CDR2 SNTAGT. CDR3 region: CASSFESGTEAFF. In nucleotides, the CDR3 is TGTGCCAGCAGTTTCGAGTCGGGCACTGAAGCTTTCTTT.

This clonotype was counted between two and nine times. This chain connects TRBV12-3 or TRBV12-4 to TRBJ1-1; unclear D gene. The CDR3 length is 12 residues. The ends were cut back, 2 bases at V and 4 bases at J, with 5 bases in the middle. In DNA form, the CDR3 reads TGTGCCAGCAGTTTATACGGCACTGAAGCTTTCTTT. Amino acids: CASSLYGTEAFF.

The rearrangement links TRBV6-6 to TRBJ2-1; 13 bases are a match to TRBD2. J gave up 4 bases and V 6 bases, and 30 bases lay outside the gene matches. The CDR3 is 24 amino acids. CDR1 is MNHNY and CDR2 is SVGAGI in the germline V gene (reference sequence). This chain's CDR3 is CASRPVSGANLTSGRKGGYNEQFF. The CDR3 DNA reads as TGTGCCAGCAGGCCCGTGTCGGGGGCCAACCTGACTAGCGGGAGGAAAGGAGGGTACAATGAGCAGTTCTTC.

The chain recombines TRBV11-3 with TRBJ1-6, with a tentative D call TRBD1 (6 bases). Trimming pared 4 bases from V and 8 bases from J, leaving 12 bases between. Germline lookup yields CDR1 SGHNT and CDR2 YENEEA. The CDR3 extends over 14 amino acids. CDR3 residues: CASSWTAGDSPLHF. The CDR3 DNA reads TGTGCCAGCAGCTGGACAGCGGGCGATTCACCCCTCCACTTT.

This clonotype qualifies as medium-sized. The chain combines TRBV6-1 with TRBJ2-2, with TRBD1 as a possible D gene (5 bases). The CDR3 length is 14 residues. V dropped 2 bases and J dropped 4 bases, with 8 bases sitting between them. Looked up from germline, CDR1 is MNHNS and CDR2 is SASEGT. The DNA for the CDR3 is TGTGCCAGCAGTGAAAGGACACCCACCGGGGAGCTGTTTTTT. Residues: CASSERTPTGELFF.

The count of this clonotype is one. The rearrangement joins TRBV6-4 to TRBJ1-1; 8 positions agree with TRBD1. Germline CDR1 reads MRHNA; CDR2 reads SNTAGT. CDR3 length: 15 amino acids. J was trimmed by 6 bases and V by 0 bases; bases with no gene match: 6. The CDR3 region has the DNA TGTGCCAGCAGTGACTCCGGAGACAGGGGCGCTGAAGCTTTCTTT. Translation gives CASSDSGDRGAEAFF.

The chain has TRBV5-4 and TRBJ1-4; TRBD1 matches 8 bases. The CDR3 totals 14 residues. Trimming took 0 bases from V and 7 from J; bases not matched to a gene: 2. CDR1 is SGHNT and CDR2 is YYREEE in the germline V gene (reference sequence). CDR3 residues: CASSLETGAEKLFF. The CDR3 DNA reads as TGTGCCAGCAGCTTGGAGACAGGGGCTGAAAAACTGTTTTTT.

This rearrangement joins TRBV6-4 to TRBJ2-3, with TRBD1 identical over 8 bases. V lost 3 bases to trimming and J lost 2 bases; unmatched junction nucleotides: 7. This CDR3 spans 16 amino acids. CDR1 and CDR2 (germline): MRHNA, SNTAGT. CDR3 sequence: CASSEEAGGYTDTQYF. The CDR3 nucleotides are TGTGCCAGCAGTGAAGAGGCAGGGGGCTACACAGATACGCAGTATTTT.

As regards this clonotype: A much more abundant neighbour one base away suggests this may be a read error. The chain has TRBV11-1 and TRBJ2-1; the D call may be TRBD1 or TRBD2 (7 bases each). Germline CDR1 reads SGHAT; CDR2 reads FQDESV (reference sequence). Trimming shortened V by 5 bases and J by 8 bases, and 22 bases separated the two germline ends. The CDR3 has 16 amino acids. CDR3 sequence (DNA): TGTGCCAGCAGCCAGAAACTAGCGAGGGGGCCGGATGAGCAGTTCTTC. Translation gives CASSQKLARGPDEQFF.

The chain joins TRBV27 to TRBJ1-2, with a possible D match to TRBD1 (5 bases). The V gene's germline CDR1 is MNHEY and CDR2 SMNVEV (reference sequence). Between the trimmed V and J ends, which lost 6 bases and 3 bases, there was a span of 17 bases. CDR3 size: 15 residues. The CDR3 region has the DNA TGTGCCAGCAGCCTGAGCTTCGGGACTTACTATGGCTACACCTTC. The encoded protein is CASSLSFGTYYGYTF.

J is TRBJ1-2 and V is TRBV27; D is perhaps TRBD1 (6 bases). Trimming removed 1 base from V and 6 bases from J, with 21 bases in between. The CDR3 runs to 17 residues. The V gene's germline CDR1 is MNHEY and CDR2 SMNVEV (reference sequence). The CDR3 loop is CASSLLAPTGQGHGYTF. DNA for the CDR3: TGTGCCAGCAGTTTATTGGCACCGACCGGGCAGGGGCATGGCTACACCTTC.

Written as DNA, the CDR3 is TGTGCCAGCAGCTTAGCTGTGCGTCGAGCATACAATGAGCAGTTCTTC. Translation gives CASSLAVRRAYNEQFF. V usage is TRBV11-3 and J usage is TRBJ2-1; D not certain. CDR3 length: 16 residues. Germline V gives CDR1 SGHNT, CDR2 YENEEA. V was shortened by 1 base and J by 4 bases, with 14 bases between the two germline ends.

In nucleotides, the CDR3 is TGTGCCAGCAGTGACGGGGGGGCTAGCACAGATACGCAGTATTTT. Its translation: CASSDGGASTDTQYF. The J gene is TRBJ2-3, the V gene TRBV6-4, with D tentatively TRBD2 (7 bases). The CDR3 contains 15 residues. The germline gives CDR1 MRHNA, CDR2 SNTAGT. V was trimmed by 2 bases and J by 0 bases, leaving 9 bases between them.

The CDR3 DNA follows: TGCGCCAGCAGCTTGGCAGCGGGAGGTAGCTACAATGAGCAGTTCTTC. Protein: CASSLAAGGSYNEQFF. The chain joins TRBV5-1 to TRBJ2-1; TRBD2 agrees at 9 bases. This CDR3 contains 16 residues. Germline lookup yields CDR1 SGHRS and CDR2 YFSETQ. V trimming: 0 bases; J trimming: 3 bases; junction bases outside the gene matches: 4.

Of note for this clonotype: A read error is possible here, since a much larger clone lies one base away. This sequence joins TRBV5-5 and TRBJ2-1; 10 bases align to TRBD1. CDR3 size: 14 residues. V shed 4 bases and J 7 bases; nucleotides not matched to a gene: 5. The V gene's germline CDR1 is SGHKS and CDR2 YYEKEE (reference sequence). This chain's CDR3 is CASSPGQGWNEQFF. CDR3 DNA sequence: TGTGCCAGCAGCCCGGGACAGGGGTGGAATGAGCAGTTCTTC.

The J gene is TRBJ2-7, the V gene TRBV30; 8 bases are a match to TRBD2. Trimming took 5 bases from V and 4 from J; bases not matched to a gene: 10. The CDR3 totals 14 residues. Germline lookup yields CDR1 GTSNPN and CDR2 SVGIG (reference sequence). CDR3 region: CAWGVREGLYEQYF. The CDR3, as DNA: TGTGCCTGGGGCGTACGGGAGGGCCTTTACGAGCAGTACTTC.

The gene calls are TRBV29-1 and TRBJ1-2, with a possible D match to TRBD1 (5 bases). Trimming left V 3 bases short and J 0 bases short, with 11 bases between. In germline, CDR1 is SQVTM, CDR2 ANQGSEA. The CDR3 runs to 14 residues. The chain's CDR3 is CSVEQGFPNYGYTF. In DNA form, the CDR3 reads TGCAGCGTTGAGCAGGGTTTCCCTAACTATGGCTACACCTTC.

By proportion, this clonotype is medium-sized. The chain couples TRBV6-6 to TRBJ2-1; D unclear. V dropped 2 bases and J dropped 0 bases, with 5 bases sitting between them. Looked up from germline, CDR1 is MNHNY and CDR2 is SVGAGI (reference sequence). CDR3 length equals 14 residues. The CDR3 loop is CASSYQDSYNEQFF. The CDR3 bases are TGTGCCAGCAGTTACCAGGACTCCTACAATGAGCAGTTCTTC.

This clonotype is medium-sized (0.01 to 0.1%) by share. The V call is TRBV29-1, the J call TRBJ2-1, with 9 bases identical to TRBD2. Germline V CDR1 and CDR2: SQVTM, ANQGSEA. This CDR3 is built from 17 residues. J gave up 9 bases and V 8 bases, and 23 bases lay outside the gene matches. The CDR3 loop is CSSSLWAGGPKEGEQFF. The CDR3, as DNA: TGCAGCTCCAGTTTGTGGGCGGGAGGGCCAAAAGAGGGTGAGCAGTTCTTC.

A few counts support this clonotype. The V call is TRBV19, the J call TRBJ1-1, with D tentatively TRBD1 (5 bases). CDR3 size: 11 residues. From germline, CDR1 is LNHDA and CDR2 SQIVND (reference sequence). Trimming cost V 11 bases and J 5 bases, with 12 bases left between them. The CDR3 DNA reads TGTGCCGGCAAGTGGGGGACTGAAGCTTTCTTT. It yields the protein CAGKWGTEAFF. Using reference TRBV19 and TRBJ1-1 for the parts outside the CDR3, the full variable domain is DGGITQSPKYLFRKEGQNVTLSCEQNLNHDAMYWYRQDPGQGLRLIYYSQIVNDFQKGDIAEGYSVSREKKESFPLTVTSAQKNPTAFYLCAGKWGTEAFFGQGTRLTVV.

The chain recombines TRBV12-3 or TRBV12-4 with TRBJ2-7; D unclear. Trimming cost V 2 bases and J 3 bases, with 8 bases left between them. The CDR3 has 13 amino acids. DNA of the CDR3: TGTGCCAGCAGTTTAAATTGGGGCTACGAGCAGTACTTC. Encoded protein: CASSLNWGYEQYF.

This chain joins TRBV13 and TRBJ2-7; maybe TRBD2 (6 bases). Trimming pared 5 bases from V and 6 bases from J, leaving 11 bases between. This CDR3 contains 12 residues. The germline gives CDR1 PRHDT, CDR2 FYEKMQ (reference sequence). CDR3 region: CASSLREAEQYF. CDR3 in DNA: TGTGCCAGCAGCCTCAGGGAGGCCGAGCAGTACTTC. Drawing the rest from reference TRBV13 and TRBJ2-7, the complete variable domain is AAGVIQSPRHLIKEKRETATLKCYPIPRHDTVYWYQQGPGQDPQFLISFYEKMQSDKGSIPDRFSAQQFSDYHSELNMSSLELGDSALYFCASSLREAEQYFGPGTRLTVT.

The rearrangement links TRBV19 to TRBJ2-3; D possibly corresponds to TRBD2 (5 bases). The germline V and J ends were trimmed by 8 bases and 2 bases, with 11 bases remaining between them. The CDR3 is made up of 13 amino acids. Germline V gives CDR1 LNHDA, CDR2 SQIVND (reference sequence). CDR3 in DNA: TGTGCCAGTGGGAGTTCGAACACAGATACGCAGTATTTT. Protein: CASGSSNTDTQYF.

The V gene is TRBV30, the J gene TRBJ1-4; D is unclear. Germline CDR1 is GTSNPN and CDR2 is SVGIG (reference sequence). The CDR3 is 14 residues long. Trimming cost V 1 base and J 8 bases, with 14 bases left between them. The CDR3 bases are TGTGCCTGGAGTGAATTAGGGAATCTGGAAAAACTGTTTTTT. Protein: CAWSELGNLEKLFF.

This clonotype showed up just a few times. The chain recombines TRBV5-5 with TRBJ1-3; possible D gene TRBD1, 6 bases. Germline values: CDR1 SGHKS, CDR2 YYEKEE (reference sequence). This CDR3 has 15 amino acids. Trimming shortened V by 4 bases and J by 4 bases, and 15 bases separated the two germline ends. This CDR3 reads CASSVRDTPGNTIYF. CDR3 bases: TGTGCCAGCAGCGTCCGGGACACCCCCGGAAACACCATATATTTT.

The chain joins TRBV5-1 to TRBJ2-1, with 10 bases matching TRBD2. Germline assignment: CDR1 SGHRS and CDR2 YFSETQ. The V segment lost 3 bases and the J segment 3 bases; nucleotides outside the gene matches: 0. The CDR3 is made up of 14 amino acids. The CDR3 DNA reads TGCGCCAGCAGCTCTAGCGGGAGCTACAATGAGCAGTTCTTC. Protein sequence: CASSSSGSYNEQFF.